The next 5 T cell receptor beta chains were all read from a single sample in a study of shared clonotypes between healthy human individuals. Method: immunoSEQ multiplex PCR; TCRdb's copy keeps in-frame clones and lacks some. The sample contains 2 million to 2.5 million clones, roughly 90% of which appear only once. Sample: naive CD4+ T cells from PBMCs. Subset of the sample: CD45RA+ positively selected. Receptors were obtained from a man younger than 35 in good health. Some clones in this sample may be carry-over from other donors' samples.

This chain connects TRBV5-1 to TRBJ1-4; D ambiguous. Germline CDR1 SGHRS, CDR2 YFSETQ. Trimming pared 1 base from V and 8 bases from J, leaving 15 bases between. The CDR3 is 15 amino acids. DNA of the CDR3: TGCGCCAGCAGCTTGCGTTTAGGCAGCGGAGAAAAACTGTTTTTT. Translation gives CASSLRLGSGEKLFF. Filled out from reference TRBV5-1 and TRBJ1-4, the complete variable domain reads KAGVTQTPRYLIKTRGQQVTLSCSPISGHRSVSWYQQTPGQGLQFLFEYFSETQRNKGNFPGRFSGRQFSNSRSEMNVSTLELGDSALYLCASSLRLGSGEKLFFGSGTQLSVL.

The CDR3 bases are TGTGCCAGCAGCTTGGGGACTAGCGGGAGGGCCGGCCGGTACTTC. Its translation: CASSLGTSGRAGRYF. The chain couples TRBV5-4 to TRBJ2-5; 15 positions match TRBD2. J was trimmed by 13 bases and V by 0 bases; bases with no gene match: 7. Germline CDR1 is SGHNT and CDR2 is YYREEE (reference sequence). This CDR3 has 15 amino acids.

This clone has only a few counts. In DNA, the CDR3 is TGTGCTAGTGGTTTGGAATCCAACACTGAAGCTTTCTTT. Its protein is CASGLESNTEAFF. V usage is TRBV12-5 and J usage is TRBJ1-1, with D uncertain. The CDR3 consists of 13 residues. The V end was cut by 1 base, the J end by 2 bases, with 5 bases between. Germline V gives CDR1 LGHNT, CDR2 FRNRAP.

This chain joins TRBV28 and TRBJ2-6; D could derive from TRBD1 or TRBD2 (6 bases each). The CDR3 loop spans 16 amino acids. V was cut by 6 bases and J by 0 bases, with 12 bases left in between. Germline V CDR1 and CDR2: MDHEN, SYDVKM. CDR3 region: CASRGGGPSGANVLTF. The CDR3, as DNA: TGTGCCAGCAGAGGAGGGGGACCCTCTGGGGCCAACGTCCTGACTTTC.

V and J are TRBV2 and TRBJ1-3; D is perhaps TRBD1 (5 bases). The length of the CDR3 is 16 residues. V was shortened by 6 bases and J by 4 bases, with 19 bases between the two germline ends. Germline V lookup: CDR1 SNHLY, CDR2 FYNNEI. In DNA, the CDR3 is TGTGCCAGCAGGGACCACAGGACCACCTACGGAAACACCATATATTTT. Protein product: CASRDHRTTYGNTIYF.